This is a list of T cell receptor beta chains from one sample in a study of blood T cells in healthy people across ages. TCRdb passed the 5' RACE reads through MiXCR, listing each CDR3 protein once. The sample has hundreds of thousands of distinct CDR3 sequences; about 51% are singletons. Material: blood. These receptors all come from a woman at least 80 years old in good health. CDR3s include the opening cysteine and the closing phenylalanine or tryptophan. A D gene is named only where the DNA matches it firmly. Clone sizes are given selectively: once, few, many, or a class where the clone is expanded.

length	V	size	D	J	DNA	CDR3
14	TRBV6-1	.	.	TRBJ2-5	TGTGCCAGCAGTGGCGGGACTTCCCGCCAGGAGCAGTACTTC	CASSGGTSRQEQYF
15	TRBV6-2/TRBV6-3	.	.	TRBJ1-1	TGTGCCAGCAGTGACATGGGGGGTCGGGACACTGAAGCTTTCTTT	CASSDMGGRDTEAFF
13	TRBV20-1	.	.	TRBJ2-4	TGCAGTGCTAGAGATGGGACGAGGGACATTCAGTACTTC	CSARDGTRDIQYF
15	TRBV7-6	many	TRBD2	TRBJ2-5	TGTGCCAGCAGCTTATTTAGCGGGGGCCAAGAGACCCAGTACTTC	CASSLFSGGQETQYF
13	TRBV20-1	.	.	TRBJ1-2	TGCAGTGCTAGCGACGGGACTCTGTATGGCTACACCTTC	CSASDGTLYGYTF
17	TRBV12-3/TRBV12-4	.	.	TRBJ2-6	TGTGCCAGCAGTTTGTCGGGCACGAGCTCTGGGGCCAACGTCCTGACTTTC	CASSLSGTSSGANVLTF
15	TRBV7-2	many	.	TRBJ1-4	TGTGCCAGCAGCTCCAGGACCGCAACTAATGAAAAACTGTTTTTT	CASSSRTATNEKLFF
12	TRBV29-1	.	TRBD1	TRBJ1-2	TGCAGCGTTGGGGGGACAGGGCAAGGCTACACCTTC	CSVGGTGQGYTF
13	TRBV29-1	.	.	TRBJ2-4	TGCAGCGTTGATAAGGGAACCAAAAACATTCAGTACTTC	CSVDKGTKNIQYF
17	TRBV2	.	TRBD1	TRBJ2-5	TGTGCCAGCAGTGAATTATGGGACAGGGTGGGCCAAGAGACCCAGTACTTC	CASSELWDRVGQETQYF
14	TRBV30	.	TRBD1	TRBJ2-3	TGTGCCTGGAGTGTCGGGACAGCCTCAGATACGCAGTATTTT	CAWSVGTASDTQYF
12	TRBV12-3/TRBV12-4	.	.	TRBJ2-7	TGTGCCAGCGGGATACAAGTCTACGAGCAGTACTTC	CASGIQVYEQYF
14	TRBV29-1	.	.	TRBJ1-5	TGCAGCCCATCGGTCACCGCCTGCAATCAGCCCCAGCATTTT	CSPSVTACNQPQHF
15	TRBV20-1	few	TRBD2	TRBJ2-3	TGCAGTGCAACCGGACTAGCGGGAGGGACAGATACGCAGTATTTT	CSATGLAGGTDTQYF
13	TRBV29-1	many	.	TRBJ2-1	TGCAGCGTTGATCGGGGTCTCTACAATGAGCAGTTCTTC	CSVDRGLYNEQFF
13	TRBV2	few	.	TRBJ2-7	TGTGCCAGCAGACTACTAGGCCATGGGGAGCAGTACTTC	CASRLLGHGEQYF
14	TRBV25-1	few	.	TRBJ2-5	TGTGCCAGCATTCCCCAAGAAGAAGAAGAGACCCAGTACTTC	CASIPQEEEETQYF
13	TRBV20-1	.	.	TRBJ2-3	TGCAGTGCTAGGACGAGACCGGGGGATACGCAGTATTTT	CSARTRPGDTQYF
14	TRBV2	.	.	TRBJ2-7	TGTGCCAGCAGTGTTGTCCCGGGCCACGACGAGCAGTACTTC	CASSVVPGHDEQYF
14	TRBV10-2	.	.	TRBJ2-3	TGCGCCAGCACCCAACTACCTAGCACAGATACGCAGTATTTT	CASTQLPSTDTQYF
15	TRBV3-1	.	.	TRBJ2-7	TGTGCCAGCAGCCGTAGCGCTAGGAGCTCCTACGAGCAGTACTTC	CASSRSARSSYEQYF
11	TRBV5-6	.	.	TRBJ2-1	TGTGCCAGCAGAAAGTATAATGAGCAGTTCTTC	CASRKYNEQFF
15	TRBV20-1	many	.	TRBJ2-1	TGCAGTGCTAGAGGGGTGAGAACCTCCTACAATGAGCAGTTCTTC	CSARGVRTSYNEQFF
15	TRBV7-9	.	.	TRBJ1-5	TGTGCCAGCAGCTTAGGGCCGGCAAGGAGTCAGCCCCAGCATTTT	CASSLGPARSQPQHF
14	TRBV7-2	many	.	TRBJ1-5	TGTGCCAGCAGCTTAGTTTTAGGCAATCAGCCCCAGCATTTT	CASSLVLGNQPQHF
13	TRBV20-1	once	.	TRBJ2-5	TGCAGTGCTCCCATAGGGGTAGCAGAGACCCAGTACTTC	CSAPIGVAETQYF
16	TRBV7-2	.	TRBD1	TRBJ1-2	TGTGCCAGCAGCTTACCCCGACAGGGCCTCAACTATGGCTACACCTTC	CASSLPRQGLNYGYTF
15	TRBV28	.	.	TRBJ2-2	TGTGCCAGCCAGTTTACGCAGGGCGGGACCGGGGAGCTGTTTTTT	CASQFTQGGTGELFF
15	TRBV13	.	.	TRBJ2-7	TGTGCCAGCAGCTTAGAGGGGTTCCACTCCTACGAGCAGTACTTC	CASSLEGFHSYEQYF
12	TRBV28	.	.	TRBJ2-5	TGTGCCAGCAGCACGATCCTGGAGACCCAGTACTTC	CASSTILETQYF
17	TRBV7-9	.	TRBD1	TRBJ2-1	TGTGCCAGCAGCTTTCCCAGGGGGCGTAGCTCCTACAATGAGCAGTTCTTC	CASSFPRGRSSYNEQFF
15	TRBV6-5	many	.	TRBJ2-7	TGTGCCAGCAGTTACTCAGGGGGGTCGTCCTACGAGCAGTACTTC	CASSYSGGSSYEQYF
13	TRBV12-3/TRBV12-4	.	.	TRBJ2-7	TGTGCCAGCAGCCTCCGGGCGTACTACGAGCAGTACTTC	CASSLRAYYEQYF
16	TRBV4-2	.	TRBD2	TRBJ2-3	TGTGCCAGCAGCCAAAACCTAGCGGGGATTTCAGATACGCAGTATTTT	CASSQNLAGISDTQYF
13	TRBV25-1	.	TRBD1	TRBJ1-1	TGTGCCAGCAGAACCTGGACAGGGTCTGAAGCTTTCTTT	CASRTWTGSEAFF
17	TRBV28	.	.	TRBJ2-7	TGTGCCAGCAGGGGGGGGGGGCTTCAGCGGGGCTCCTACGAGCAGTACTTC	CASRGGGLQRGSYEQYF
15	TRBV18	.	.	TRBJ2-7	TGTGCCAGCTCACCATCCCATACACCGACCTACGAGCAGTACTTC	CASSPSHTPTYEQYF
17	TRBV12-3/TRBV12-4	.	TRBD2	TRBJ2-2	TGTGCCAGCAGCCCGCCGGGACTAGCGGGGGACACCGGGGAGCTGTTTTTT	CASSPPGLAGDTGELFF
17	TRBV7-2	many	TRBD1	TRBJ1-2	TGTGCCAGCAGCTTAGCGAGATTACAGGGGGGAACCTATGGCTACACCTTC	CASSLARLQGGTYGYTF
16	TRBV7-9	many	.	TRBJ2-1	TGTGCCAGCAGGCCCCCTCCGGGGAGCTCCTACAATGAGCAGTTCTTC	CASRPPPGSSYNEQFF
16	TRBV5-1	many	TRBD1	TRBJ2-3	TGCGCCAGCAGCGGGGACCTGGGACAGGGCACAGATACGCAGTATTTT	CASSGDLGQGTDTQYF
15	TRBV7-2	once	.	TRBJ1-5	TGTGCCAGCAGCTTTATGACAGGCCCGAATCAGCCCCAGCATTTT	CASSFMTGPNQPQHF